This TCR beta chain was found in a study of blood T cell repertoires in COVID-19. Study at large: Acute and convalescent COVID-19 specimens originated in the United States, Italy and Spain.

V gave up 3 bases and J gave up 5 bases; unmatched junction bases: 4. Germline values: CDR1 SGHTA, CDR2 FQGNSA. This CDR3 is built from 14 residues. Self-reported history from a screening survey and questionnaire set each donor's cohort. Authors' data handling: Reference gene primers were amplified, and this amplification served to estimate nucleated cell counts. Assay: immunoSEQ multiplex PCR; the TCRdb copy retains only in-frame clones and omits some. The V and J calls and clone size are taken from that table; D and trimming were inferred from the DNA. This sample has about 250,000 clones, with roughly 85% found just once.

This rearrangement joins TRBV7-2 to TRBJ1-5; 7 nucleotides agree with TRBD1. Sequences were obtained from PBMCs or T cells enriched from blood (not recorded which). The TCR sequence derives from a woman between 50 and 59 years old with acute COVID-19. This CDR3 is CASSFDRDYQPQHF. As DNA, the CDR3 is TGTGCCAGCAGCTTTGACAGGGACTATCAGCCCCAGCATTTT.